One and the same sample provided the 18 T cell receptor beta chains below, sequenced in a study of blood T cells in healthy people across ages. A second PCR of roughly 7 to 11 cycles used a sample-barcoded 5' primer and a J-beta primer mix. MiXCR, run by TCRdb on the 5' RACE reads, gives a single entry per CDR3 protein. Of some 800,000 distinct CDR3 sequences listed, approximately 25% are singletons. A further study also used this sample, focusing on T cells of mothers and their children.

The sequenced material came from blood. These receptors came from a boy aged 5-17 years in good health.

This clonotype has more than one count but fewer than ten. This chain joins TRBV11-2 and TRBJ2-7; a possible D gene is TRBD1 (6 bases). V was cut by 5 bases and J by 3 bases, with 17 bases left in between. Germline-derived CDR1 and CDR2 are SGHAT and FQNNGV. This CDR3 contains 15 residues. The CDR3 DNA sequence: TGTGCCAGCAGCCCATCCGGCGGACAGAACTACGAGCAGTACTTC. This translates into CASSPSGGQNYEQYF.

This chain uses TRBV18 with TRBJ2-6; D might be TRBD1 (6 bases). The V gene's germline CDR1 is KGHSH and CDR2 LQKENI. The CDR3 spans 19 residues. V dropped 1 base and J dropped 0 bases, with 16 bases sitting between them. Written as DNA, the CDR3 is TGTGCCAGCTCACCACTAGAGAACAGGGAACCCTCTGGGGCCAACGTCCTGACTTTC. Amino acid sequence: CASSPLENREPSGANVLTF.

This sequence joins TRBV12-5 and TRBJ2-3; D is uncertain. The CDR3 sequence is 12 residues long. Between the trimmed V and J ends, which lost 5 bases and 2 bases, there was a span of 5 bases. Germline V gene sequence: CDR1 LGHNT, CDR2 FRNRAP. The CDR3 coding sequence is TGTGCTAGTGGTGACGACACAGATACGCAGTATTTT. This gives the protein CASGDDTDTQYF. Complete variable domain (other parts from reference TRBV12-5 and TRBJ2-3): DARVTQTPRHKVTEMGQEVTMRCQPILGHNTVFWYRQTMMQGLELLAYFRNRAPLDDSGMPKDRFSAEMPDATLATLKIQPSEPRDSAVYFCASGDDTDTQYFGPGTRLTVL.

This clonotype has a count of ten or more. The J gene is TRBJ2-1, the V gene TRBV27; D could derive from TRBD1 or TRBD2 (5 bases each). The V end was cut by 4 bases, the J end by 4 bases, with 17 bases between. Germline assignment: CDR1 MNHEY and CDR2 SMNVEV (reference sequence). The CDR3 covers 16 residues. The CDR3 DNA reads TGTGCCAGCAGTTCCCCGGGGCTGAATTATTACAATGAGCAGTTCTTC. Amino acid sequence: CASSSPGLNYYNEQFF.

This clonotype was observed a few times. J is TRBJ1-4 and V is TRBV2, with a weak D call TRBD1 (5 bases). Trimming removed 6 bases at V and 8 bases at J, with 25 bases between. The CDR3 contains 17 residues. Germline V gene lookup returns CDR1 SNHLY and CDR2 FYNNEI. The CDR3 sequence is CASRSTAFGAASEKLFF. CDR3 nucleotides: TGTGCCAGCAGATCGACAGCCTTCGGAGCGGCGAGCGAAAAACTGTTTTTT.

The chain is built from TRBV4-2 and TRBJ2-5, with unresolved D. The CDR3 length is 17 residues. Trimming removed 0 bases at V and 1 base at J, with 15 bases between. Germline-derived CDR1 and CDR2 are LGHNA and YNFKEQ. The CDR3 sequence is CASSQDWGTEPQETQYF. The DNA of the CDR3 is TGTGCCAGCAGCCAAGATTGGGGAACGGAACCCCAAGAGACCCAGTACTTC.

The CDR3 coding sequence is TGCGCCAGCAGCTTAGCACCTACGAGCGGCACAGATACGCAGTATTTT. Translating it yields CASSLAPTSGTDTQYF. This rearrangement joins TRBV5-1 to TRBJ2-3; D not resolved. V was trimmed by 2 bases and J by 1 base, leaving 14 bases between them. This CDR3 comprises 16 residues. Germline loops: CDR1 SGHRS, CDR2 YFSETQ.

The chain couples TRBV6-1 to TRBJ2-1; unclear D gene. CDR3 length equals 12 residues. The V end lost 6 bases, the J end lost 9 bases, and 12 bases lay between the germline ends. Per germline, CDR1 MNHNS and CDR2 SASEGT. Here the CDR3 DNA reads TGTGCCAGCAGGGCTACAGTGCTTGAGCAGTTCTTC. It translates to CASRATVLEQFF.

This clonotype was detected a few times. J is TRBJ1-4 and V is TRBV20-1, with D perhaps matching TRBD1 (5 bases). Germline V gene lookup returns CDR1 DFQATT and CDR2 SNEGSKA (reference sequence). Trimming shortened V by 0 bases and J by 4 bases, and 12 bases separated the two germline ends. CDR3 length equals 15 residues. CDR3 region: CSARDGGDGNEKLFF. In DNA form, the CDR3 reads TGCAGTGCTAGAGATGGGGGGGACGGTAATGAAAAACTGTTTTTT.

Many counts were recorded for this clonotype. The chain links TRBV20-1 to TRBJ2-3; the match to TRBD2 covers 8 bases. Germline CDR1 reads DFQATT; CDR2 reads SNEGSKA (reference sequence). The V gene end was trimmed by 5 bases and the J gene end by 4 bases; junction bases not matched to a gene: 17. This CDR3 comprises 17 residues. In DNA, the CDR3 is TGCAGTGCTGACGAAGACAGACCGGGACTAGTACCAGATACGCAGTATTTT. Its translation: CSADEDRPGLVPDTQYF.

In its sample, this clonotype was seen a few times. V and J are TRBV29-1 and TRBJ1-1, with D possibly TRBD1 on 5 matching bases. The V end was cut by 1 base, the J end by 3 bases, with 9 bases between. This CDR3 contains 13 residues. CDR1 and CDR2 from the germline V gene are SQVTM and ANQGSEA. CDR3 amino acids: CSVEGVGDTEAFF. DNA of the CDR3: TGCAGCGTTGAAGGGGTGGGGGACACTGAAGCTTTCTTT.

The chain has TRBV27 and TRBJ2-7; D gene unclear. V was pared by 4 bases and J by 4 bases, with 20 bases between. The CDR3 sequence is 16 residues long. Germline CDR1 is MNHEY and CDR2 is SMNVEV (reference sequence). The CDR3 nucleotides read TGTGCCAGCAGTTCGTCCGTCGCGCGGAACGTTTACGAGCAGTACTTC. It translates to CASSSSVARNVYEQYF.

The V and J genes are TRBV5-6 and TRBJ2-1, with 10 bases lining up with TRBD2. Trimming took 0 bases from V and 12 from J; bases not matched to a gene: 6. There are 14 residues in the CDR3. Germline V CDR1 and CDR2: SGHDT, YYEEEE. CDR3 coding DNA: TGTGCCAGCAGCTTGGTAGGGCTAGCGGGAGTGCAGTTCTTC. Translated, it gives CASSLVGLAGVQFF.

The chain carries TRBV2 and TRBJ2-5; D not resolved. Germline assignment: CDR1 SNHLY and CDR2 FYNNEI. The CDR3 covers 18 residues. Trimming took off 6 bases at V and 4 bases at J, with 27 bases between the two ends. The CDR3: CASSADTPDGAGIETQYF. The CDR3 bases are TGTGCCAGCAGCGCCGATACCCCAGATGGAGCCGGTATAGAGACCCAGTACTTC.

This clonotype has ten or more counts. V is TRBV12-3 or TRBV12-4 and J is TRBJ1-1, with a weak D call TRBD1 (5 bases). Trimming cost V 5 bases and J 1 base, with 11 bases left between them. The CDR3 consists of 14 residues. The chain's CDR3 is CASSPLDKNTEAFF. CDR3 DNA sequence: TGTGCCAGCAGTCCGCTGGACAAGAACACTGAAGCTTTCTTT.

The table lists this clonotype with a few counts. The chain recombines TRBV6-6 with TRBJ2-7, with 9 bases fitting TRBD2. Per the germline V gene, CDR1 is MNHNY and CDR2 is SVGAGI (reference sequence). This CDR3 contains 16 residues. The V and J ends lost 5 bases and 6 bases, in that order; junction bases with no gene match: 14. The CDR3 reads CASSPLLSGGGGEQYF. The CDR3 nucleotides read TGTGCCAGCAGTCCGCTGCTTAGCGGGGGCGGGGGCGAGCAGTACTTC.

This clonotype was seen a handful of times. The chain has TRBV29-1 and TRBJ2-5, with D perhaps matching TRBD1 (6 bases). The better agreement between TRBJ2-7 and the DNA end casts doubt on the J call. The CDR3 has 14 amino acids. The germline V gene encodes CDR1 SQVTM and CDR2 ANQGSEA. CDR3 bases: TGCAGCGTGCGGTTCCAGGGGAACCCCTACGAGCAGTACTTC. Its protein is CSVRFQGNPYEQYF.

The chain combines TRBV5-6 with TRBJ2-6; weak D call: TRBD2 (6 bases). Looked up from germline, CDR1 is SGHDT and CDR2 is YYEEEE. The CDR3 contains 17 residues. V lost 4 bases and J lost 2, with 16 bases in between. The CDR3 loop reads CASSEAGRQPGANVLTF. The CDR3 region has the DNA TGTGCCAGCAGCGAGGCGGGACGGCAGCCTGGGGCCAACGTCCTGACTTTC. Looking up the rest from reference TRBV5-6 and TRBJ2-6 gives the full variable domain: DAGVTQSPTHLIKTRGQQVTLRCSPKSGHDTVSWYQQALGQGPQFIFQYYEEEERQRGNFPDRFSGHQFPNYSSELNVNALLLGDSALYLCASSEAGRQPGANVLTFGAGSRLTVL.